What follows describes a single T cell receptor beta chain. Its antigen is unidentified. Trimming cost V 5 bases and J 5 bases, with 13 bases left between them. CDR1 and CDR2 (germline): GTSNPN, SVGIG (reference sequence). The CDR3 length is 13 residues. These data are taken from a study of beta chain features in type 1 diabetes. Study-level findings and limits: Among patients with Type 1 diabetes, TCRB CDR3s were moderately but significantly shorter in every one of the four CD4+ subsets. Patients' naive, central memory and Treg TCRB repertoires seemed closer to one another than those of healthy donors.

Naive, central memory, regulatory and stem cell-like memory cells within the CD4+ compartment were sorted using CD45RO/CCR7/CD25/CD127/CD95/CD27. Expressed TCRB transcripts got sequenced, as all isolated RNA was reverse transcribed. Assay: immunoSEQ multiplex PCR; the TCRdb copy retains only in-frame clones and omits some. This table has over 600,000 clones, 9.5% to 15% appearing once. The chain links TRBV30 to TRBJ2-1; D is ambiguous. The receptor was isolated from a man aged 30 to 39 with type 1 diabetes. The sample consisted of naive CD4+ T cells from blood. In DNA form, the CDR3 reads TGTGCCTGGGCGATAAACAGTGACAATGAGCAGTTCTTC. Encoded protein: CAWAINSDNEQFF.